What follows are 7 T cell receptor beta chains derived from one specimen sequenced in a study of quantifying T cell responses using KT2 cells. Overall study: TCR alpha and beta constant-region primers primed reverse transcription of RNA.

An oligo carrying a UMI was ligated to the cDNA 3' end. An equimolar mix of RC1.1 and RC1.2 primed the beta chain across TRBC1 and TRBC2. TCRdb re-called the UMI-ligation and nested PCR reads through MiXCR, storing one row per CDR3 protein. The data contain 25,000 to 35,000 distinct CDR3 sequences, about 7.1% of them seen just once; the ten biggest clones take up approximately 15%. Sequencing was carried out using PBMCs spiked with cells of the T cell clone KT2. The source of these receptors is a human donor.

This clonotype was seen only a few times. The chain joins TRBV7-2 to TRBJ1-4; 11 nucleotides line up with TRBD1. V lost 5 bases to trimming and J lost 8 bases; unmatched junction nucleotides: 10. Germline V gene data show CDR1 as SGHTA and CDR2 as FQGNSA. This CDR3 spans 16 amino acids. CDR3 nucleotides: TGTGCCAGCAGCCCTTTGGACAGGGGGCTTCGGGAAAAACTGTTTTTT. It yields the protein CASSPLDRGLREKLFF.

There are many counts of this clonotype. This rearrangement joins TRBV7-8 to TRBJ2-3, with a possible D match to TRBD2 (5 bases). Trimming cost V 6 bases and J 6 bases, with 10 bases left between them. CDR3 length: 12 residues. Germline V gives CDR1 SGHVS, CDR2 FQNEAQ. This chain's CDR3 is CASRLGWDTQYF. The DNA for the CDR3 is TGTGCCAGCAGACTAGGCTGGGATACGCAGTATTTT. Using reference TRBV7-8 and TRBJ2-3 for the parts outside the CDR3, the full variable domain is GAGVSQSPRYKVAKRGQDVALRCDPISGHVSLFWYQQALGQGPEFLTYFQNEAQLDKSGLPSDRFFAERPEGSVSTLKIQRTQQEDSAVYLCASRLGWDTQYFGPGTRLTVL.

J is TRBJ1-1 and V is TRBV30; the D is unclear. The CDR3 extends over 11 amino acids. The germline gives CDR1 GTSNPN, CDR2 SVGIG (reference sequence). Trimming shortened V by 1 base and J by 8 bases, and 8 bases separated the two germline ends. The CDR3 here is CAWSELTEAFF. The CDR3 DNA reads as TGTGCCTGGAGTGAGCTTACCGAAGCTTTCTTT.

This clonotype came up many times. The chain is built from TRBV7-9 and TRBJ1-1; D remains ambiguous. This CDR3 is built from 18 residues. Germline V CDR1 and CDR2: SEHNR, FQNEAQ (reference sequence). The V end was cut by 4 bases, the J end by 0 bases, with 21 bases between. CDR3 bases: TGTGCCAGCAGCTCACCCGGCAGGAGGTCCACCATGAACACTGAAGCTTTCTTT. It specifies CASSSPGRRSTMNTEAFF.

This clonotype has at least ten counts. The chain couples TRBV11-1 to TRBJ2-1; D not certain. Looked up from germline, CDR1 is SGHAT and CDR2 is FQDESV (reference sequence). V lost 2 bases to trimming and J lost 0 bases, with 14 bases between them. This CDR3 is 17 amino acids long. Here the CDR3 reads CASSLTRLYISYNEQFF. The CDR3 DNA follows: TGTGCCAGCAGCTTAACCCGTCTATATATCTCCTACAATGAGCAGTTCTTC.

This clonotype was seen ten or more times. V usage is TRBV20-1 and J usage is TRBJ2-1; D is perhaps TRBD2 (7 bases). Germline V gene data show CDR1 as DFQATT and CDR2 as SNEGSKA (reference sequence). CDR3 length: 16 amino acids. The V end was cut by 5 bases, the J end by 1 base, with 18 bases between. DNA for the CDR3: TGCAGTGCTTTAGGGGGGGCCATCTTTTCCTACAATGAGCAGTTCTTC. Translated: CSALGGAIFSYNEQFF.

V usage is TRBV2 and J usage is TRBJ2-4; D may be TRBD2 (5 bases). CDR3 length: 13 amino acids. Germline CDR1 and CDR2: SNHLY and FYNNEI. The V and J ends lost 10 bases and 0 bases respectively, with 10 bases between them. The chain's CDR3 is CATEGLAKNIQYF. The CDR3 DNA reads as TGTGCCACCGAGGGCCTAGCCAAAAACATTCAGTACTTC.